This TCR beta chain was observed in a study of CD8+CD57+ T cells in acquired aplastic anemia. As to this clonotype: A much larger clonotype is one base distant, so this may be a read error.

Profiles of TCR beta VDJ and CDR3 were generated from a genomic DNA template. TCRdb ran MiXCR on the reads and lists one entry per CDR3 protein. The data show about 180,000 distinct CDR3 sequences, with around 48% seen just once and about 1.7% held by the top ten. Germline V gives CDR1 LGHDT, CDR2 YNNKEL (reference sequence). The CDR3 totals 16 residues. Before being chosen for sequencing, patients had shown CD8+CD57+ cell expansion by flow cytometry. Receipt of therapy had not occurred in any patient by the time of blood sampling. The receptor's source is a human donor with aplastic anemia. The chain links TRBV3-1 to TRBJ2-3; 7 bases are shared with TRBD1. The sample was sorted CD4+, CD8+, or CD8+CD57+ T cells (not recorded which) from PBMCs. The CDR3: CASSLQGRGFADTRYF. As DNA, the CDR3 is TGTGCCAGCAGCCTACAGGGGAGAGGGTTCGCAGATACGCGGTATTTT.